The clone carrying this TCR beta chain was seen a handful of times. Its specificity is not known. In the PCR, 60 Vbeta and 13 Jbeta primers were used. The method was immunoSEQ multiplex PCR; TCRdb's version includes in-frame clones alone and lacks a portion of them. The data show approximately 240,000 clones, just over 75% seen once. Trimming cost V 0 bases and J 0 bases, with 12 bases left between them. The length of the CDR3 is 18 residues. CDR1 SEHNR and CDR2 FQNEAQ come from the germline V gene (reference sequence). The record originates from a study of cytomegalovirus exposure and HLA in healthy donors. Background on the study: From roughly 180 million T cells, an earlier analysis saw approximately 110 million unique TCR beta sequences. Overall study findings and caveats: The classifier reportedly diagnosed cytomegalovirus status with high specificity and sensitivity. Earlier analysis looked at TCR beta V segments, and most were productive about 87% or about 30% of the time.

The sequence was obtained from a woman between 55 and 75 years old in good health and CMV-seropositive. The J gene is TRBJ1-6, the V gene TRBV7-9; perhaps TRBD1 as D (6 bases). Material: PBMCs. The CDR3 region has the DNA TGTGCCAGCAGCTTAGCGACAGGTCTCAGCTCCTATAATTCACCCCTCCACTTT. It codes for CASSLATGLSSYNSPLHF.